These 12 T cell receptor beta chains share one sample of origin, sequenced in a study of T cell repertoires in cytomegalovirus infection (dated by TCRdb to between 2018 and 2021). Sequenced using an Illumina HiSeq 1500. TCRdb reprocessing: public reads trimmed at Q25 with fastp, clones called with MiXCR, in-frame beta chains kept. Every distinct CDR3 protein forms one entry, paired with its most common genes and DNA. The sample includes fewer than 700,000 distinct CDR3 sequences, with 24% observed a single time. 7.5% to 9% of the sample goes to the ten largest clones. Sequenced: CD8+ T cells from PBMCs. The origin of the receptors is a human donor in good health (CMV status not recorded). Some clones in this sample may be carry-over from other donors' samples.

This clonotype appeared many times. The chain has TRBV6-2 or TRBV6-3 and TRBJ1-1; D possibly corresponds to TRBD1 (5 bases). The CDR3 is 13 residues long. V gave up 0 bases and J gave up 12 bases, with 14 bases separating them. CDR1 MNHEY and CDR2 SVGEGT come from the germline V gene. CDR3 amino acids: CASSYSVPQGPFF. As DNA, the CDR3 is TGTGCCAGCAGTTACTCGGTGCCCCAGGGACCTTTCTTT.

This sequence joins TRBV29-1 and TRBJ2-1; D is unresolved. CDR3 size: 14 residues. V lost 7 bases, J lost 7 bases, and 20 bases lay in between. Per germline, CDR1 SQVTM and CDR2 ANQGSEA. This chain's CDR3 is CSATTGPRVNEQFF. The CDR3 DNA follows: TGCAGCGCCACAACGGGCCCCCGCGTGAATGAGCAGTTCTTC.

J is TRBJ1-5 and V is TRBV6-2 or TRBV6-3, with D maybe TRBD1 (6 bases). This CDR3 spans 14 amino acids. V was cut by 8 bases and J by 0 bases, with 11 bases left in between. Germline CDR1 and CDR2: MNHEY and SVGEGT. The CDR3 sequence: CASYTGHSNQPQHF. The CDR3 DNA is TGTGCCAGCTATACAGGGCATAGCAATCAGCCCCAGCATTTT.

The chain couples TRBV20-1 to TRBJ2-7, with D unclear. Per germline, CDR1 DFQATT and CDR2 SNEGSKA (reference sequence). Trimming shortened V by 0 bases and J by 4 bases, and 7 bases separated the two germline ends. CDR3 size: 12 residues. In nucleotides, the CDR3 is TGCAGTGCTAGAGAGAACAGTTACGAGCAGTACGTC. This sequence encodes CSARENSYEQYV.

The chain links TRBV7-9 to TRBJ2-5; 8 positions agree with TRBD1. This CDR3 is built from 18 residues. The V and J ends lost 3 bases and 4 bases, in that order; junction bases with no gene match: 16. Germline lookup yields CDR1 SEHNR and CDR2 FQNEAQ (reference sequence). The CDR3 reads CASSFVWQGARPRETQYF. In nucleotides, the CDR3 is TGTGCCAGCAGCTTCGTTTGGCAGGGGGCGCGACCACGAGAGACCCAGTACTTC.

This clonotype was observed a single time. This clone may be a read error of a much larger clone one base away. This sequence joins TRBV28 and TRBJ1-5; tentative D call: TRBD1 (5 bases). With 6 bases removed from V and 8 bases from J, the gap between germline ends came to 20 bases. Looked up from germline, CDR1 is MDHEN and CDR2 is SYDVKM. The CDR3 runs 15 residues. The CDR3 region is CASSPRGPGNKPQHF. Written as DNA, the CDR3 is TGTGCCAGCAGCCCCCGGGGCCCGGGGAATAAGCCCCAGCATTTT.

The V and J genes are TRBV29-1 and TRBJ1-2; D is possibly TRBD1 (5 bases). The CDR3 has 11 residues. Germline CDR1 and CDR2: SQVTM and ANQGSEA. Trimming removed 7 bases from V and 8 bases from J, with 14 bases in between. The CDR3 DNA follows: TGCAGCGCCCAGGGTCGCTTAGGCTACACCTTC. The encoded protein is CSAQGRLGYTF.

This clonotype was observed at least ten times. The chain uses TRBV28 and TRBJ1-4; TRBD1 might be the D (5 bases). V gave up 6 bases and J gave up 7 bases, with 12 bases separating them. The CDR3 contains 13 residues. Germline V gene lookup returns CDR1 MDHEN and CDR2 SYDVKM. The chain's CDR3 is CASSHAGGEKLFF. The CDR3 DNA reads TGTGCCAGCAGCCATGCCGGGGGTGAAAAACTGTTTTTT.

This clonotype was counted ten times or more. The chain carries TRBV7-6 and TRBJ2-7; possible D gene TRBD2, 6 bases. The CDR3 covers 14 residues. Germline V gene sequence: CDR1 SGHVS, CDR2 FNYEAQ. V was pared by 6 bases and J by 6 bases, with 18 bases between. The CDR3 bases are TGTGCCAGCAGTTCAGCGGGTCAGGGCCCCGAGCAGTACTTC. Translation gives CASSSAGQGPEQYF.

This clonotype was seen many times. This sequence joins TRBV7-2 and TRBJ2-1, with D perhaps TRBD2 (5 bases). Germline lookup yields CDR1 SGHTA and CDR2 FQGNSA. Trimming cost V 6 bases and J 8 bases, with 14 bases left between them. CDR3 length: 13 residues. Here the CDR3 reads CASRPSLGDEQFF. DNA for the CDR3: TGTGCCAGCAGACCATCTCTCGGGGATGAGCAGTTCTTC.

The rearrangement uses TRBV6-2 or TRBV6-3 and TRBJ2-1; TRBD2 might be the D (6 bases). The CDR3 extends over 14 amino acids. Germline V CDR1 and CDR2: MNHEY, SVGEGT. Trimming shortened V by 7 bases and J by 5 bases, and 15 bases separated the two germline ends. The CDR3 DNA is TGTGCCAGCACTCGACTAGTGGATAACAATGAGCAGTTCTTC. It yields the protein CASTRLVDNNEQFF.

Details on this clonotype: One junction end does not reproduce the germline sequence, and a read error may be involved. The chain employs TRBV6-1 and TRBJ2-5; perhaps TRBD1 as D (5 bases). The CDR3 is made up of 14 amino acids. Germline CDR1 is MNHNS and CDR2 is SASEGT. The CDR3 nucleotides read TGTGTCAGCACCCCATTCGACAGTCAAGAGACCCAGTACTTC. This sequence encodes CVSTPFDSQETQYF.